These T cell receptor beta chains were read from a single sample in a study of graft-versus-host responses after intestinal transplantation. What these receptors recognize is not known. Clones were read by immunoSEQ multiplex PCR, and TCRdb kept only the in-frame ones, dropping some. The table records 100,000 to 110,000 clones, about 90% of them present only once. Here the sequenced sample was unstimulated CD4+ T cells sorted from spleen or lymph node cells, taken before transplant. Receptors originate from a human donor who was the organ donor for an intestinal transplant. CDR3s include the opening cysteine and the closing phenylalanine or tryptophan.

v_call: TRBV4-1; cdr3_aa: CASSQGRYQPQHF
v_call: TRBV5-6; cdr3_aa: CASSFYNSPLHF
v_call: TRBV11-2; cdr3_aa: CASSTRGTGSSEQFF
v_call: TRBV4-1; cdr3_aa: CASSQGLRGGSGEQYF
v_call: TRBV19; cdr3_aa: CASRDRVSNQPQHF
v_call: TRBV7-2; cdr3_aa: CASSLEGQYYGYTF
v_call: TRBV18; cdr3_aa: CASSPGTDHYGYTF
v_call: TRBV2; cdr3_aa: CARRLAGASDTQYF
v_call: TRBV18; cdr3_aa: CASSPQGVNTEAFF
v_call: TRBV7-3; cdr3_aa: CASSSRTGGRSYTGELFF
v_call: TRBV4-1; cdr3_aa: CASRKGIDSYEQYF
v_call: TRBV5-4; cdr3_aa: CASSFVRGGTTDTQYF
v_call: TRBV6-1; cdr3_aa: CASSERGGHLGNEQFF
v_call: TRBV19; cdr3_aa: CASRSAATNEKLFF
v_call: TRBV2; cdr3_aa: CASSELAGGRDRISDTQYF
v_call: TRBV6-5; cdr3_aa: CASSYSLEKGETQYF
v_call: TRBV5-3; cdr3_aa: CARSYRPHNGSYEQYF
v_call: TRBV10-3; cdr3_aa: CAISDRVHDQPQHF
v_call: TRBV5-4; cdr3_aa: CASSLLLATDTQYF
v_call: TRBV19; cdr3_aa: CASRGGSYYSPLHF
v_call: TRBV2; cdr3_aa: CASISRAGEGEQFF
v_call: TRBV6-1; cdr3_aa: CASSEAGGPVKNIQYF
v_call: TRBV23-1; cdr3_aa: CASSPGQGGSYEQYF
v_call: TRBV10-3; cdr3_aa: CAIRPSGTEIYEQYF
v_call: TRBV27; cdr3_aa: CASSPRQITGELFF
v_call: TRBV6-5; cdr3_aa: CASSPFQRGGGELFF
v_call: TRBV5-1; cdr3_aa: CASSLEAGAEAFF
v_call: TRBV6-4; cdr3_aa: CASSDSLAGGPDTQYF